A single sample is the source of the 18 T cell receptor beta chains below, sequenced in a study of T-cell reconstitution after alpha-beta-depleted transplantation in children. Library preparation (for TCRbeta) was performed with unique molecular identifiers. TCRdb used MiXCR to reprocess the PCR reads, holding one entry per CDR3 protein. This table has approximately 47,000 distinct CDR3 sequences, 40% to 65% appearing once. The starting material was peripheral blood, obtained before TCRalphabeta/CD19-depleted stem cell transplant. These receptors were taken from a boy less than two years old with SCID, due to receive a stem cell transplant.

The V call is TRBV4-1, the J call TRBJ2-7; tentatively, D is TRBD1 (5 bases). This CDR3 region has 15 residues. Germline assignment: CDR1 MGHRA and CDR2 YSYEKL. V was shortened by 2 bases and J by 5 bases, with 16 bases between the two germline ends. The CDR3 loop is CASSQRAGSSHEQYF. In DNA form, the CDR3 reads TGCGCCAGCAGCCAAAGGGCAGGGTCGTCCCACGAGCAGTACTTC.

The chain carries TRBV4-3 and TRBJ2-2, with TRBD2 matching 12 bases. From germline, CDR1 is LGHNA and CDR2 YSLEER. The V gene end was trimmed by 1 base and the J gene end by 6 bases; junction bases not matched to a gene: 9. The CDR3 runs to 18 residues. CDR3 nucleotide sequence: TGCGCCAGCAGCCAAGCGCACCTAGCGGGGGGGCCGGCCGGGGAGCTGTTTTTT. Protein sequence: CASSQAHLAGGPAGELFF.

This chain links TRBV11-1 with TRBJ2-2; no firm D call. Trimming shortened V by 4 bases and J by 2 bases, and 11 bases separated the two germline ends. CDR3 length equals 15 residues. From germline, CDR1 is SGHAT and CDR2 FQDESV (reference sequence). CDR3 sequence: CASSSKVGNTGELFF. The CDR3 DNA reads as TGTGCCAGCAGCTCCAAGGTCGGAAACACCGGGGAGCTGTTTTTT.

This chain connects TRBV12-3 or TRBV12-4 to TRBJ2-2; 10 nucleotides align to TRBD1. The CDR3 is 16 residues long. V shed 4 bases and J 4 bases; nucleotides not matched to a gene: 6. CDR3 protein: CASSSGTGVGTGELFF. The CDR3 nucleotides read TGTGCCAGCAGTTCCGGGACAGGGGTAGGCACCGGGGAGCTGTTTTTT.

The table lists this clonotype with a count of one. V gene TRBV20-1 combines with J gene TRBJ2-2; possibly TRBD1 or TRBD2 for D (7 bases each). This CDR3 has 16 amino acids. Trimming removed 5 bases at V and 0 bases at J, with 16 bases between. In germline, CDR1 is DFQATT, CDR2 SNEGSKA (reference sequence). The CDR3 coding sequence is TGCAGTGCTCCATTCAGGGGGGGCCCGAACACCGGGGAGCTGTTTTTT. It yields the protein CSAPFRGGPNTGELFF.

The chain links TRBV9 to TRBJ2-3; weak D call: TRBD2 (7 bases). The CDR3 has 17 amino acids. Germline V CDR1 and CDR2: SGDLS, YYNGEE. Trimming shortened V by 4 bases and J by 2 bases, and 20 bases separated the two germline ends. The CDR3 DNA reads TGTGCCAGCAGCCCCCGGGGGGCTAGCGGCTTCACAGATACGCAGTATTTT. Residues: CASSPRGASGFTDTQYF.

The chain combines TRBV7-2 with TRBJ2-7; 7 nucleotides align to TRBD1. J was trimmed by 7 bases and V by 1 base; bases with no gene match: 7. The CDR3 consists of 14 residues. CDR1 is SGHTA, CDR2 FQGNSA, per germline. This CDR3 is CASSLGGQVVEQYF. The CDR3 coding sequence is TGTGCCAGCAGCTTAGGAGGACAGGTAGTAGAGCAGTACTTC. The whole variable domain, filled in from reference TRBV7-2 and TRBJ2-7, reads GAGVSQSPSNKVTEKGKDVELRCDPISGHTALYWYRQSLGQGLEFLIYFQGNSAPDKSGLPSDRFSAERTGGSVSTLTIQRTQQEDSAVYLCASSLGGQVVEQYFGPGTRLTVT.

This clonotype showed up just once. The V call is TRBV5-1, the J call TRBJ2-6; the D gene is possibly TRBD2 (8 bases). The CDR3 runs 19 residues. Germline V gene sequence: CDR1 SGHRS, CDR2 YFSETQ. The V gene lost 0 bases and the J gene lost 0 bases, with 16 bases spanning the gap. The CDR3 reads CASSLGGTAGVSGANVLTF. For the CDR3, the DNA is TGCGCCAGCAGCTTGGGGGGGACAGCGGGAGTCTCTGGGGCCAACGTCCTGACTTTC.

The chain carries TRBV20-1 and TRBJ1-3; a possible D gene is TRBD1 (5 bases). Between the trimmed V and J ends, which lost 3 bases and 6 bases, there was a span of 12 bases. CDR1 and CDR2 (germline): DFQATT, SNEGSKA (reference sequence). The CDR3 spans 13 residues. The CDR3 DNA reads TGCAGTGCTAGCCCCCGGGACGAAAACACCATATATTTT. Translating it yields CSASPRDENTIYF.

CDR3 amino acids: CASSQLAGRGSKNIQYF. The DNA of the CDR3 is TGCGCCAGCAGCCAATTAGCGGGCAGGGGGTCCAAAAACATTCAGTACTTC. This chain joins TRBV4-1 and TRBJ2-4; D could derive from TRBD1 or TRBD2 (7 bases each). Trimming cost V 2 bases and J 2 bases, with 16 bases left between them. The CDR3 is made up of 17 amino acids. Germline assignment: CDR1 MGHRA and CDR2 YSYEKL.

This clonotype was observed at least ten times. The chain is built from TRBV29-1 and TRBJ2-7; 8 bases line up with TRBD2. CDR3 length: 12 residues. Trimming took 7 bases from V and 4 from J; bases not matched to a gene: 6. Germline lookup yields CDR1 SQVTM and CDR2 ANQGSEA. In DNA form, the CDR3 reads TGCAGCGCTGGACGGGAGGGATACGAGCAGTACTTC. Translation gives CSAGREGYEQYF.

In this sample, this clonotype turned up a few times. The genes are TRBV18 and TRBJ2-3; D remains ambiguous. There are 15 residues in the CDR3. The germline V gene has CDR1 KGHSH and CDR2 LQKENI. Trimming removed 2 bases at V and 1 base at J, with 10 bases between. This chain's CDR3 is CASSPADSGTDTQYF. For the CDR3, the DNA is TGTGCCAGCTCACCAGCCGATAGTGGCACAGATACGCAGTATTTT.

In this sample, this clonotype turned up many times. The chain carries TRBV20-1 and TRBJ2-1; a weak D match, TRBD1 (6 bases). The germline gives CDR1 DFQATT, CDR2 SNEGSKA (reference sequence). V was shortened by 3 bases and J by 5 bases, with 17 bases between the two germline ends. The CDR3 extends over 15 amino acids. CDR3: CSASGSDSLHNEQFF. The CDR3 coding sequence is TGCAGTGCTAGCGGCTCGGACAGCCTCCACAATGAGCAGTTCTTC.

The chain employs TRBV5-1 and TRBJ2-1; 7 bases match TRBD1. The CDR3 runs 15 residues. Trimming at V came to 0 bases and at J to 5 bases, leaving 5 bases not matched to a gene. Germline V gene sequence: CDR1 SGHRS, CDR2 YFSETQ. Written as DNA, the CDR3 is TGCGCCAGCAGCTTGGCCTTACAGGGGAACAATGAGCAGTTCTTC. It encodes CASSLALQGNNEQFF.

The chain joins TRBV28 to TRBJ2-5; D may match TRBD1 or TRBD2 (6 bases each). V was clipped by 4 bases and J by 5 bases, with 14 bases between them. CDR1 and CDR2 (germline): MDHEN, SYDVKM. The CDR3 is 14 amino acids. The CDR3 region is CASSSLGGGETQYF. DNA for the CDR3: TGTGCCAGCAGTTCCCTGGGGGGCGGCGAGACCCAGTACTTC.

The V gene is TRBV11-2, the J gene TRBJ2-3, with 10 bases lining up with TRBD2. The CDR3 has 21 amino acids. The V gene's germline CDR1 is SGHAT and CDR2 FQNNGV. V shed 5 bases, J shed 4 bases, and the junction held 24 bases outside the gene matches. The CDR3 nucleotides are TGTGCCAGCAGCGGTTTGCGCCGGGCTAGCGGGGGCCTAAGGGCCTCAGATACGCAGTATTTT. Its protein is CASSGLRRASGGLRASDTQYF.

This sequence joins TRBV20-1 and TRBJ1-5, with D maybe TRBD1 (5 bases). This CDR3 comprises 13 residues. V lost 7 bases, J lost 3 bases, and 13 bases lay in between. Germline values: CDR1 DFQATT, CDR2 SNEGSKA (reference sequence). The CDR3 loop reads CSVGGGFNQPQHF. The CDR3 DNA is TGCAGTGTTGGGGGGGGGTTCAATCAGCCCCAGCATTTT.

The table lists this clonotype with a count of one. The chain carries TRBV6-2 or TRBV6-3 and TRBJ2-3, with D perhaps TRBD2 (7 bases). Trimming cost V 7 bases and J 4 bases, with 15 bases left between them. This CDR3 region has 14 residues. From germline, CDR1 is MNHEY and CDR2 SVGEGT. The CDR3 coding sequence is TGTGCCAGCAAGGGGGGGGGGGCGTCAGATACGCAGTATTTT. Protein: CASKGGGASDTQYF.